Following are 7 T cell receptor beta chains from one sample sequenced in a study of blood T cell repertoires in COVID-19. The protocol was immunoSEQ multiplex PCR, while the TCRdb copy is restricted to in-frame clones and leaves out a portion. The sample gives around 280,000 clones, 75% to 90% of which show up once; over 2% is in the top ten. Sequenced: peripheral blood. All receptors come from a woman aged 45-65 years who had recovered from COVID-19.

The rearrangement uses TRBV2 and TRBJ2-3; 8 positions agree with TRBD1. Per germline, CDR1 SNHLY and CDR2 FYNNEI. The CDR3 extends over 15 amino acids. The V gene end was trimmed by 9 bases and the J gene end by 3 bases; junction bases not matched to a gene: 11. CDR3 sequence: CASELDRVKTDTQYF. The CDR3 nucleotides read TGTGCCAGTGAGCTGGACAGGGTTAAGACAGATACGCAGTATTTT.

This chain links TRBV18 with TRBJ2-1; weak D call: TRBD1 (5 bases). Trimming pared 4 bases from V and 2 bases from J, leaving 9 bases between. The CDR3 covers 14 residues. CDR1 and CDR2 (germline): KGHSH, LQKENI. The CDR3 spells CASSQGKPYNEQFF. The CDR3 DNA is TGTGCCAGCTCACAGGGGAAGCCCTACAATGAGCAGTTCTTC. Complete variable domain (other parts from reference TRBV18 and TRBJ2-1): NAGVMQNPRHLVRRRGQEARLRCSPMKGHSHVYWYRQLPEEGLKFMVYLQKENIIDESGMPKERFSAEFPKEGPSILRIQQVVRGDSAAYFCASSQGKPYNEQFFGPGTRLTVL.

This clone was found a few times. The genes are TRBV7-9 and TRBJ1-2; 12 nucleotides line up with TRBD1. CDR1 SEHNR and CDR2 FQNEAQ come from the germline V gene (reference sequence). The V segment lost 3 bases and the J segment 6 bases; nucleotides outside the gene matches: 5. This CDR3 comprises 15 residues. This chain's CDR3 is CASSFPGQGAHGYTF. DNA for the CDR3: TGTGCCAGCAGCTTCCCGGGACAGGGGGCGCATGGCTACACCTTC.

The gene calls are TRBV18 and TRBJ1-2; D may be TRBD1 (6 bases). The V gene's germline CDR1 is KGHSH and CDR2 LQKENI. The CDR3 extends over 15 amino acids. Trimming left V 6 bases short and J 1 base short, with 15 bases between. The chain's CDR3 is CASSRTERSNYGYTF. CDR3 bases: TGTGCCAGCTCGCGGACAGAGAGAAGTAACTATGGCTACACCTTC.

Notes on this clone: Other DNA sequences from this sample encode an identical CDR3 as well. The rearrangement joins TRBV9 to TRBJ2-7; a possible D gene is TRBD1 (6 bases). Germline V gene lookup returns CDR1 SGDLS and CDR2 YYNGEE. V shed 0 bases and J shed 2 bases, with 9 bases lying between them. There are 14 residues in the CDR3. The CDR3 is CASSVGQGTYEQYF. CDR3 in DNA: TGTGCCAGCAGCGTAGGGCAGGGGACCTACGAGCAGTACTTC.

J is TRBJ2-1 and V is TRBV11-3; 11 positions match TRBD2. Trimming took 5 bases from V and 0 from J; bases not matched to a gene: 3. The CDR3 has 16 amino acids. The germline V gene encodes CDR1 SGHNT and CDR2 YENEEA. CDR3 in amino acids: CASSHGLAGSYNEQFF. Here the CDR3 DNA reads TGTGCCAGCAGCCACGGACTAGCGGGCTCCTACAATGAGCAGTTCTTC. The full variable domain, in which reference TRBV11-3 and TRBJ2-1 provide the parts outside the CDR3, is EAGVVQSPRYKIIEKKQPVAFWCNPISGHNTLYWYLQNLGQGPELLIRYENEEAVDDSQLPKDRFSAERLKGVDSTLKIQPAELGDSAVYLCASSHGLAGSYNEQFFGPGTRLTVL.

In nucleotides, the CDR3 is TGTGCCTGGAGCTCGGGAGGGATCGAGACCCAGTACTTC. Encoded protein: CAWSSGGIETQYF. The rearrangement uses TRBV30 and TRBJ2-5; 8 nucleotides align to TRBD2. This CDR3 region has 13 residues. Germline V gene sequence: CDR1 GTSNPN, CDR2 SVGIG (reference sequence). The V gene end was trimmed by 3 bases and the J gene end by 5 bases; junction bases not matched to a gene: 5.